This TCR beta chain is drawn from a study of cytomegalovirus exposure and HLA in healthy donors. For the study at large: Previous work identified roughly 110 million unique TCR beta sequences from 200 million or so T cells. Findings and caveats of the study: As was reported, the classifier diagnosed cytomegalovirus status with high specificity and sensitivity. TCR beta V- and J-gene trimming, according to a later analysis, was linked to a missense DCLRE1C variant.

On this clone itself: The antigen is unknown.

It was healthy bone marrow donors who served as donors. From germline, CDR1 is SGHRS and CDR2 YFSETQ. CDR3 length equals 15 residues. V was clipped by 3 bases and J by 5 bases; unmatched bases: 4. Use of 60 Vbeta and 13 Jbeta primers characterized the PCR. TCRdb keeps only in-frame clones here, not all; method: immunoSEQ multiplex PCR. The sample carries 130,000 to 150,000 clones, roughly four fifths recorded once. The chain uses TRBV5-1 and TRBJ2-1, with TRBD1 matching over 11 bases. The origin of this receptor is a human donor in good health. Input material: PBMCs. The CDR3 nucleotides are TGCGCCAGCAGCTGGGGGACAGGGGGGGACAATGAGCAGTTCTTC. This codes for CASSWGTGGDNEQFF.